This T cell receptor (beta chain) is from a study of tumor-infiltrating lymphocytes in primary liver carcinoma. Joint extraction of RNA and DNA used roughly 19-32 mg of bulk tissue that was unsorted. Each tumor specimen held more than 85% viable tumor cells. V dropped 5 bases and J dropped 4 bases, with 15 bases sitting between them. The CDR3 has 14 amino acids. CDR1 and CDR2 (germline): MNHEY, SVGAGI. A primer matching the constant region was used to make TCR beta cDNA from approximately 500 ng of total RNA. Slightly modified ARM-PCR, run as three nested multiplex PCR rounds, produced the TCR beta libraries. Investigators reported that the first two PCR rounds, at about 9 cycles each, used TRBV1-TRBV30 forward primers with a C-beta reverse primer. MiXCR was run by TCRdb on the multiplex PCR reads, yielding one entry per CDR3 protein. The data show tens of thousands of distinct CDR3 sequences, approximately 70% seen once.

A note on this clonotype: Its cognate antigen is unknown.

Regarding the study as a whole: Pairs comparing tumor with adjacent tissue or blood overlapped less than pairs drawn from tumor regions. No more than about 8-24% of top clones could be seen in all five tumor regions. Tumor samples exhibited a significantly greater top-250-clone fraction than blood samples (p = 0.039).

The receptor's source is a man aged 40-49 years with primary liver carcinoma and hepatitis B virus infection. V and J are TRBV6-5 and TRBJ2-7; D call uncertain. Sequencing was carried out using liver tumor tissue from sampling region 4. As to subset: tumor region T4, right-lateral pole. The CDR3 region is CASSHAVKGYEQYF. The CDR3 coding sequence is TGTGCCAGCAGTCATGCGGTCAAGGGATACGAGCAGTACTTC.